This T cell receptor (beta chain) was sequenced during a study of T cell repertoires in cytomegalovirus infection. At the level of the study: Peptides in the study included HLA-C-restricted and HLA-B-restricted CMV epitopes. Evidence of both CMV infection and a matching HLA type came from public TCR beta signatures.

Study results and caveats: Ex vivo responses were dominated by HLA-C-restricted CMV-specific TCR beta clonotypes. Of the TCR beta families, the public ones yielded a cumulative frequency that identified carriers of CMV plus the relevant HLA.

TCRdb processed the reads anew with MiXCR; each CDR3 protein has one entry. Here the sample spans about 740,000 distinct CDR3 sequences, about 33% being singletons. V was clipped by 1 base and J by 2 bases; unmatched bases: 5. This CDR3 spans 17 amino acids. The germline CDR1 and CDR2 sequences are SGHKS and YYEKEE (reference sequence). The sample holds a few counts of this clonotype. Antigen unknown. This chain links TRBV5-5 with TRBJ2-4; 11 positions agree with TRBD2. Sequenced here: cultured PBMCs, sampled from culture after CMV antigen stimulation. This sequence was found in a human donor in good health (CMV status not recorded). Some clones in this sample may be carry-over from other donors' samples. As DNA, the CDR3 is TGTGCCAGCAGCTTGTGGGTAGCGGGAGGGACCAAAAACATTCAGTACTTC. Amino acid sequence: CASSLWVAGGTKNIQYF.